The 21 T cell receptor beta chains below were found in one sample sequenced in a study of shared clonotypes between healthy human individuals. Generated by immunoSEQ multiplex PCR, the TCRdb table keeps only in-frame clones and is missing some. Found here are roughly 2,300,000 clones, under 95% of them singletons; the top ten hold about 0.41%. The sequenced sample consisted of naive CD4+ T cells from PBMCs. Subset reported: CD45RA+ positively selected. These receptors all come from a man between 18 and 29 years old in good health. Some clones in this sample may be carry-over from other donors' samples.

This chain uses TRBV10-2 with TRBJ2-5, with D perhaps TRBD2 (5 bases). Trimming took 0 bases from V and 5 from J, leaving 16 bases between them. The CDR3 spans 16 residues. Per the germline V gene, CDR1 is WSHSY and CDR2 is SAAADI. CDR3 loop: CASSESSGVKRETQYF. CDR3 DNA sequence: TGCGCCAGCAGTGAGTCGAGCGGTGTGAAGAGGGAGACCCAGTACTTC.

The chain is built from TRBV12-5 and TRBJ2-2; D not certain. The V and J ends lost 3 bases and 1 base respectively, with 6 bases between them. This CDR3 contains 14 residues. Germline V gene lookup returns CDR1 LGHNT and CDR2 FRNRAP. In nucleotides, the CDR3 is TGTGCTAGTGGTTTATCAGGGAACACCGGGGAGCTGTTTTTT. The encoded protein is CASGLSGNTGELFF.

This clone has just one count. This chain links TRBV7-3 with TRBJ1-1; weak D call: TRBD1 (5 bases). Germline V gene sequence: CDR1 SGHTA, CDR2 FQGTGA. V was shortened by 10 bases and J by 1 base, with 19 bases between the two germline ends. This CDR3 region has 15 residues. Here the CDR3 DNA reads TGTGCCACCAGGGAGTCCGGGACCGCGAACACTGAAGCTTTCTTT. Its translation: CATRESGTANTEAFF.

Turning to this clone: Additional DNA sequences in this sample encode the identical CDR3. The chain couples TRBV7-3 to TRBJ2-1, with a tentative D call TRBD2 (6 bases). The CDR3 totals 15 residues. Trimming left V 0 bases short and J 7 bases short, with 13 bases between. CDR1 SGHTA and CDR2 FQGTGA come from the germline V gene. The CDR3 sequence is CASSLTRESYNEQFF. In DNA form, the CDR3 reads TGTGCCAGCAGCTTAACACGGGAGTCTTATAATGAGCAGTTCTTC.

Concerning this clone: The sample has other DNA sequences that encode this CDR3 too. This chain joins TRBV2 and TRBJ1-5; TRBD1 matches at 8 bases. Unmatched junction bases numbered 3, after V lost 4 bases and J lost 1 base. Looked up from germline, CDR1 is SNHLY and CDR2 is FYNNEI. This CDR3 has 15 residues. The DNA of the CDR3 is TGTGCCAGCAGTGGACAGGGGCTAAGCAATCAGCCCCAGCATTTT. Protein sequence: CASSGQGLSNQPQHF.

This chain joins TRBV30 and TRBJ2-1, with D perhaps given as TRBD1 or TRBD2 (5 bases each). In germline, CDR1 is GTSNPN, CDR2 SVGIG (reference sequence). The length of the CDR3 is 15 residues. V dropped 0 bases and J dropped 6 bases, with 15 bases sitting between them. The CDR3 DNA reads TGTGCCTGGAGTGTACAGCTTGGGGGAAGCAATGAGCAGTTCTTC. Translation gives CAWSVQLGGSNEQFF.

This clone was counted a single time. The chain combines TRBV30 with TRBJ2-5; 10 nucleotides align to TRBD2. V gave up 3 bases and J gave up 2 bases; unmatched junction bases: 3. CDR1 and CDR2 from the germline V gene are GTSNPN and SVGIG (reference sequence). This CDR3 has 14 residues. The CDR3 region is CAWRLAGQQETQYF. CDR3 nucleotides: TGTGCCTGGAGACTAGCGGGACAGCAAGAGACCCAGTACTTC.

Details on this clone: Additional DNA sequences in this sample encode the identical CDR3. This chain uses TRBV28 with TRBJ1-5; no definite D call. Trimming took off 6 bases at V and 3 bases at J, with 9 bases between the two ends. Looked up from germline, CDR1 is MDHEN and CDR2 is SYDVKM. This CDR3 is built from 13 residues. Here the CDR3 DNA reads TGTGCCAGCAGCAGCGGACCCAATCAGCCCCAGCATTTT. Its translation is CASSSGPNQPQHF.

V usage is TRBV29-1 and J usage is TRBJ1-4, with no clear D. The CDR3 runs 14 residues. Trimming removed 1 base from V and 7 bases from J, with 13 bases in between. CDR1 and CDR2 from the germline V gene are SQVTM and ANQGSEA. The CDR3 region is CSVEAIPIGEKLFF. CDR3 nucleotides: TGCAGCGTTGAAGCCATTCCTATCGGTGAAAAACTGTTTTTT.

The CDR3 DNA reads TGTGCCAGTAGTAGCCTTTTACGGGAGGAATACAATGAGCAGTTCTTC. It yields the protein CASSSLLREEYNEQFF. This chain joins TRBV19 and TRBJ2-1; 7 positions agree with TRBD2. J lost 4 bases, V lost 4 bases, and 10 bases had no gene match. Germline lookup yields CDR1 LNHDA and CDR2 SQIVND (reference sequence). There are 16 residues in the CDR3.

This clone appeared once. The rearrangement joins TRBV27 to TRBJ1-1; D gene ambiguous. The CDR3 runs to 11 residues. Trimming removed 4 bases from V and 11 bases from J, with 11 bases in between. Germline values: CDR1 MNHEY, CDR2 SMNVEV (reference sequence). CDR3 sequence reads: CASSSRSGAFF. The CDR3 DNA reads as TGTGCCAGCAGTTCGAGGTCGGGCGCTTTCTTT.

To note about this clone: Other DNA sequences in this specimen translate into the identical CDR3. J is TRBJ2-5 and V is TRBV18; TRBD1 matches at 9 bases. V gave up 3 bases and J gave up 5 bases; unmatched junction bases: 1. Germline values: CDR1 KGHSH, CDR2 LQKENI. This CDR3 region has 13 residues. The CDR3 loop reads CASSPTGGETQYF. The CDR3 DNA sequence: TGTGCCAGCTCACCGACAGGGGGGGAGACCCAGTACTTC. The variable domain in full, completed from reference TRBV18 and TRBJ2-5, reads NAGVMQNPRHLVRRRGQEARLRCSPMKGHSHVYWYRQLPEEGLKFMVYLQKENIIDESGMPKERFSAEFPKEGPSILRIQQVVRGDSAAYFCASSPTGGETQYFGPGTRLLVL.

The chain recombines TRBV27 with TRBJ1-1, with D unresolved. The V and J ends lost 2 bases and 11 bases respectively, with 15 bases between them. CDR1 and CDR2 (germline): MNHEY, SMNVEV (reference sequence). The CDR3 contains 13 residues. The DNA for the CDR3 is TGTGCCAGCAGTTTACGGAGGGCAGAAGGGGCTTTCTTT. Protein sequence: CASSLRRAEGAFF.

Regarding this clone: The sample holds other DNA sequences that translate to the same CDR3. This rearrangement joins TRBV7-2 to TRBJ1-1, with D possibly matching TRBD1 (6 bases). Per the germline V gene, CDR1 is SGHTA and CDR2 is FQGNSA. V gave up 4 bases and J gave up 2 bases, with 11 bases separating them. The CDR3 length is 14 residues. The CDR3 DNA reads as TGTGCCAGCAGCTCAGGACAGCTAAACACTGAAGCTTTCTTT. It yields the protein CASSSGQLNTEAFF.

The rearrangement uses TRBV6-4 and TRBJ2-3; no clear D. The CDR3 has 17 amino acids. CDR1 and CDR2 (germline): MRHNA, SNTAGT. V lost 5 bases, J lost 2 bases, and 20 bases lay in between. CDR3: CASSYRATETTTDTQYF. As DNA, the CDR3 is TGTGCCAGCAGTTACCGGGCCACAGAAACTACCACAGATACGCAGTATTTT.

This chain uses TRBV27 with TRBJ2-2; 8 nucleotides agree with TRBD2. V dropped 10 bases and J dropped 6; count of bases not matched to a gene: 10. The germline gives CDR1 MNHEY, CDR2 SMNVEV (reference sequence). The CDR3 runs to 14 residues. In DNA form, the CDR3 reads TGTGCCACCGTGCGGAGCGGGAGCCCCGGGGAGCTGTTTTTT. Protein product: CATVRSGSPGELFF.

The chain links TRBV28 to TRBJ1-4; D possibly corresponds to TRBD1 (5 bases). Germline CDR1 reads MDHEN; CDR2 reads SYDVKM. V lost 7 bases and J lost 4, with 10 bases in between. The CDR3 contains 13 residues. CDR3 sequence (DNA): TGTGCCAGCACCCCCGGGGGTAATGAAAAACTGTTTTTT. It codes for CASTPGGNEKLFF.

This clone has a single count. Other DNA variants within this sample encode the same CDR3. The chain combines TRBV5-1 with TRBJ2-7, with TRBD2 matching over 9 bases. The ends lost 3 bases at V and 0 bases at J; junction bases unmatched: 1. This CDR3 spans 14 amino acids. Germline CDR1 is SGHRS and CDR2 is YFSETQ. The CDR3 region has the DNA TGCGCCAGCAGCTCGACTAGCGGCTCCTACGAGCAGTACTTC. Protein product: CASSSTSGSYEQYF.

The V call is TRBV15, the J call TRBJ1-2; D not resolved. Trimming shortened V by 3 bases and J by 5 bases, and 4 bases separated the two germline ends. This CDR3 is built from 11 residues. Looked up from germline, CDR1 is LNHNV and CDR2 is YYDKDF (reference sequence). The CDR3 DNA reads TGTGCCACCAGCAGCCATTATGGCTACACCTTC. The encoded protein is CATSSHYGYTF.

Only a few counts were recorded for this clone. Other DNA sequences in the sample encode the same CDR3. CDR3 amino acids: CASSPTGGTGELFF. As DNA, the CDR3 is TGTGCCAGCAGCCCGACAGGGGGCACCGGGGAGCTGTTTTTT. The chain combines TRBV7-2 with TRBJ2-2, with 9 bases that match TRBD1. The CDR3 sequence is 14 residues long. Trimming cost V 5 bases and J 4 bases; bases outside gene matches: 2. Germline CDR1 SGHTA, CDR2 FQGNSA.

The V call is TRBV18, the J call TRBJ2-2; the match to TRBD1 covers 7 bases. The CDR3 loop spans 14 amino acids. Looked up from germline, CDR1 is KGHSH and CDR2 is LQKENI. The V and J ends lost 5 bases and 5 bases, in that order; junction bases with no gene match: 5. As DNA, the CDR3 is TGTGCCAGCTCAAAGGGGGCTCGGACCGGGGAGCTGTTTTTT. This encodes CASSKGARTGELFF.